What follows describes a single T cell receptor beta chain. These data come from a study of T cell changes during pregnancy in multiple sclerosis. Method: immunoSEQ multiplex PCR; TCRdb's copy keeps in-frame clones and lacks some. The data contain roughly 32,000 clones, about 93% of them singletons. Material: CD4+ T cells from peripheral blood mononuclear cells, obtained in the second trimester of pregnancy. This clonotype was obtained from a female donor with multiple sclerosis, enrolled in a pregnancy study.

The CDR3 nucleotides read TGTGCCAGCAGCGCCCTAGCGGAGCTCTCAGGCGAGCAGTTCTTC. This gives the protein CASSALAELSGEQFF. The chain joins TRBV9 to TRBJ2-1, with 7 nucleotides matching TRBD2. CDR1 and CDR2 (germline): SGDLS, YYNGEE. The CDR3 has 15 amino acids. Losses at the gene ends were 3 bases for V and 10 bases for J; bases not matched to a gene: 13.